Below are 20 T cell receptor beta chains sequenced from a single sample in a study of T cell responses to AZD1222 COVID-19 vaccine. Some clones are missing from TCRdb's copy, which holds only in-frame ones; the method was immunoSEQ multiplex PCR. This sample has over 100,000 clones, with roughly 90% found just once. Sequences were derived from peripheral blood, sampled on day 0 of AZD1222 vaccination. These receptors were taken from an adult in good health.

The chain recombines TRBV4-1 with TRBJ2-3; 11 bases fit TRBD2. The CDR3 is made up of 16 amino acids. Germline V gene data show CDR1 as MGHRA and CDR2 as YSYEKL. V dropped 4 bases and J dropped 2; count of bases not matched to a gene: 5. The chain's CDR3 is CASSRSGGANTDTQYF. The CDR3 DNA reads TGCGCCAGCAGCCGTAGCGGGGGGGCGAACACAGATACGCAGTATTTT.

The chain recombines TRBV19 with TRBJ1-1; D unresolved. This CDR3 spans 11 amino acids. With 8 bases removed from V and 12 bases from J, the gap between germline ends came to 16 bases. The germline CDR1 and CDR2 sequences are LNHDA and SQIVND (reference sequence). The CDR3 region has the DNA TGTGCCAGTTGGGCGCCTTCTAAATCTTTCTTT. This translates into CASWAPSKSFF.

The chain links TRBV27 to TRBJ2-5, with TRBD2 matching over 7 bases. Per the germline V gene, CDR1 is MNHEY and CDR2 is SMNVEV (reference sequence). This CDR3 spans 15 amino acids. V lost 5 bases to trimming and J lost 7 bases; unmatched junction nucleotides: 13. In nucleotides, the CDR3 is TGTGCCAGCAGTCCGCTAGCGGCCTCTATGGTGACCCAGTACTTC. It is translated as CASSPLAASMVTQYF.

In this sample, this clone turned up a few times. This rearrangement joins TRBV9 to TRBJ1-4; no clear D gene. The V end was cut by 0 bases, the J end by 7 bases, with 16 bases between. The CDR3 loop spans 16 amino acids. Germline V gene lookup returns CDR1 SGDLS and CDR2 YYNGEE. CDR3 region: CASSVASGLGGEKLFF. For the CDR3, the DNA is TGTGCCAGCAGCGTAGCGTCAGGACTGGGTGGTGAAAAACTGTTTTTT.

The chain has TRBV4-2 and TRBJ1-2; maybe TRBD1 (5 bases). This CDR3 contains 15 residues. Per germline, CDR1 LGHNA and CDR2 YNFKEQ. The germline V and J ends were trimmed by 0 bases and 4 bases, with 12 bases remaining between them. CDR3: CASSQDPMGLYGYTF. CDR3 sequence (DNA): TGTGCCAGCAGCCAAGATCCCATGGGACTCTATGGCTACACCTTC.

This chain connects TRBV28 to TRBJ1-5; D ambiguous. The V gene's germline CDR1 is MDHEN and CDR2 SYDVKM. The CDR3 is 12 amino acids. Trimming left V 4 bases short and J 4 bases short, with 5 bases between. The CDR3 region is CASSWSNQPQHF. The CDR3 DNA sequence: TGTGCCAGCAGTTGGAGTAATCAGCCCCAGCATTTT.

V is TRBV27 and J is TRBJ2-7; 9 nucleotides agree with TRBD1. Per the germline V gene, CDR1 is MNHEY and CDR2 is SMNVEV (reference sequence). V was clipped by 6 bases and J by 6 bases; unmatched bases: 6. The CDR3 is made up of 13 amino acids. As DNA, the CDR3 is TGTGCCAGCAGACCAGGGACAGGGCTCGAGCAGTACTTC. Amino acid sequence: CASRPGTGLEQYF.

The V and J genes are TRBV5-8 and TRBJ2-1, with D perhaps being TRBD1 or TRBD2 (5 bases each). The CDR3 has 15 residues. The ends were cut back, 3 bases at V and 3 bases at J, with 13 bases in the middle. CDR1 and CDR2 (germline): SGHTS, YDEGEE. CDR3 region: CASSWSGTVYNEQFF. DNA for the CDR3: TGTGCCAGCAGCTGGTCCGGGACGGTCTACAATGAGCAGTTCTTC.

The rearrangement joins TRBV2 to TRBJ1-4; TRBD1 aligns across 11 bases. Trimming cost V 8 bases and J 6 bases; bases outside gene matches: 5. Germline V gene data show CDR1 as SNHLY and CDR2 as FYNNEI. The CDR3 loop spans 14 amino acids. CDR3 amino acids: CASARGQGDEKLFF. The CDR3 nucleotides read TGTGCCAGCGCTAGGGGACAGGGGGATGAAAAACTGTTTTTT.

A few counts support this clone. The DNA of the CDR3 is TGTGCCAGCAACGTGGGGATGAATAACTATGGCTACACCTTC. It encodes CASNVGMNNYGYTF. The chain couples TRBV28 to TRBJ1-2; the D is unclear. V lost 7 bases and J lost 1, with 13 bases in between. Germline loops: CDR1 MDHEN, CDR2 SYDVKM. CDR3 length: 14 amino acids.

This clone was seen once. The chain joins TRBV7-9 to TRBJ1-3; D is uncertain. Germline CDR1 is SEHNR and CDR2 is FQNEAQ (reference sequence). V was pared by 6 bases and J by 3 bases, with 15 bases between. There are 15 residues in the CDR3. DNA of the CDR3: TGTGCCAGCAGACCCCGGGGAAATCATGGAAACACCATATATTTT. Residues: CASRPRGNHGNTIYF.

The chain is built from TRBV4-3 and TRBJ2-1, with 10 bases identical to TRBD1. The CDR3 runs 15 residues. V trimming: 3 bases; J trimming: 6 bases; junction bases outside the gene matches: 5. Germline V gene data show CDR1 as LGHNA and CDR2 as YSLEER. CDR3 in DNA: TGCGCCAGCAGCCATGCCGGGACAGGGGCCAATGAGCAGTTCTTC. Translating gives CASSHAGTGANEQFF.

The CDR3 protein is CASSMTGASYGYTF. The CDR3 DNA follows: TGTGCCAGTAGTATGACAGGGGCGAGCTATGGCTACACCTTC. The chain combines TRBV19 with TRBJ1-2, with 8 bases fitting TRBD1. V lost 3 bases to trimming and J lost 4 bases; unmatched junction nucleotides: 4. The CDR3 has 14 amino acids. Germline lookup yields CDR1 LNHDA and CDR2 SQIVND (reference sequence). Full variable domain (remainder filled in from reference TRBV19 and TRBJ1-2): DGGITQSPKYLFRKEGQNVTLSCEQNLNHDAMYWYRQDPGQGLRLIYYSQIVNDFQKGDIAEGYSVSREKKESFPLTVTSAQKNPTAFYLCASSMTGASYGYTFGSGTRLTVV.

The chain joins TRBV2 to TRBJ2-1, with D uncertain. Germline assignment: CDR1 SNHLY and CDR2 FYNNEI. Trimming cost V 3 bases and J 3 bases, with 6 bases left between them. The CDR3 extends over 13 amino acids. CDR3 sequence reads: CASSEASYNEQFF. The CDR3 region has the DNA TGTGCCAGCAGTGAGGCTAGCTACAATGAGCAGTTCTTC.

The rearrangement links TRBV3-1 (or the pseudogene TRBV3-2) to TRBJ2-7, with D perhaps TRBD1 or TRBD2 (5 bases each). Germline CDR1 and CDR2: LGHDT and YNNKEL (reference sequence). The germline V and J ends were trimmed by 0 bases and 0 bases, with 18 bases remaining between them. This CDR3 is built from 18 residues. CDR3 sequence: CASSQDGRRGAGSYEQYF. CDR3 DNA sequence: TGTGCCAGCAGCCAAGATGGCCGCAGAGGGGCGGGCTCCTACGAGCAGTACTTC.

The chain has TRBV9 and TRBJ1-3; 7 bases are a match to TRBD1. The CDR3 covers 15 residues. CDR1 is SGDLS, CDR2 YYNGEE, per germline. V gave up 3 bases and J gave up 0 bases; unmatched junction bases: 3. The CDR3 reads CASSDRDSSGNTIYF. The DNA for the CDR3 is TGTGCCAGCAGCGACAGGGACAGCTCTGGAAACACCATATATTTT. Looking up the rest from reference TRBV9 and TRBJ1-3 gives the full variable domain: DSGVTQTPKHLITATGQRVTLRCSPRSGDLSVYWYQQSLDQGLQFLIQYYNGEERAKGNILERFSAQQFPDLHSELNLSSLELGDSALYFCASSDRDSSGNTIYFGEGSWLTVV.

J is TRBJ1-1 and V is TRBV5-1; 8 nucleotides match TRBD1. J lost 4 bases, V lost 3 bases, and 8 bases had no gene match. This CDR3 is built from 15 residues. The germline gives CDR1 SGHRS, CDR2 YFSETQ. CDR3 sequence: CASSWTTGESTEAFF. The CDR3 DNA sequence: TGCGCCAGCAGCTGGACGACAGGGGAGAGCACTGAAGCTTTCTTT.

The V gene is TRBV19, the J gene TRBJ1-4; 7 positions agree with TRBD1. The ends lost 5 bases at V and 4 bases at J; junction bases unmatched: 4. The V gene's germline CDR1 is LNHDA and CDR2 SQIVND (reference sequence). This CDR3 comprises 14 residues. CDR3 DNA sequence: TGTGCCAGTAGTGTGGGACAGCTTAATGAAAAACTGTTTTTT. It translates to CASSVGQLNEKLFF.

This clone was observed a single time. The chain has TRBV6-2 or TRBV6-3 and TRBJ1-2; no definite D call. V gave up 0 bases and J gave up 1 base, with 6 bases separating them. The CDR3 has 14 amino acids. Germline V CDR1 and CDR2: MNHEY, SVGEGT. The CDR3 sequence: CASSYSGFNYGYTF. CDR3 DNA: TGTGCCAGCAGTTACTCAGGCTTTAACTATGGCTACACCTTC.

The chain is built from TRBV5-4 and TRBJ1-2, with D hard to call. This CDR3 is 16 amino acids long. Per the germline V gene, CDR1 is SGHNT and CDR2 is YYREEE (reference sequence). Deletions cut 0 bases from V and 6 bases from J, with 18 bases between. CDR3 region: CASSLEFWTQSDGYTF. CDR3 in DNA: TGTGCCAGCAGCTTGGAATTCTGGACCCAGAGCGATGGCTACACCTTC.